This TCR beta chain was identified during a study of blood T cell repertoires in COVID-19. Whole-study context: Sites in the United States, Italy and Spain provided acute and convalescent COVID-19 samples. The analysed material was cDNA or gDNA that came from T cells, B-cell-depleted T cells, or PBMCs.

Those who participated ranged in age from roughly 18 to 89 years and resided in about two dozen US areas. V shed 2 bases, J shed 3 bases, and the junction held 8 bases outside the gene matches. CDR1 is SEHNR, CDR2 FQNEAQ, per germline (reference sequence). The CDR3 sequence is 17 residues long. Sequenced by immunoSEQ multiplex PCR; TCRdb stores in-frame clones only, minus some. The sample records a few hundred thousand clones, more than 75% being singletons. This chain connects TRBV7-9 to TRBJ2-3, with 10 bases that match TRBD2. This receptor was taken from a woman aged 25 to 45 who had recovered from COVID-19. The sample taken for sequencing was PBMCs or T cells enriched from blood (not recorded which). CDR3 protein: CASSLLRSSGGTDTQYF. The CDR3 bases are TGTGCCAGCAGCTTACTTCGGTCTAGCGGGGGTACAGATACGCAGTATTTT. Full variable domain (rest looked up from reference TRBV7-9 and TRBJ2-3): DTGVSQNPRHKITKRGQNVTFRCDPISEHNRLYWYRQTLGQGPEFLTYFQNEAQLEKSRLLSDRFSAERPKGSFSTLEIQRTEQGDSAMYLCASSLLRSSGGTDTQYFGPGTRLTVL.